These 8 T cell receptor beta chains originate from one sample sequenced in a study of memory CD4+ T cells and cytomegalovirus serostatus. The sort gate was single viable CD3+CD4+CD8-CD45RO+ cells for memory CD4+ T cells. Method: immunoSEQ multiplex PCR; TCRdb's copy keeps in-frame clones and lacks some. There are fewer than 90,000 clones in the sample; around 80% occur only once, and just over 2.5% lies in the top ten. Sequenced sample: memory CD4+ T cells from blood. All receptors derive from an adult in good health and CMV-seropositive.

This clone was picked up one time. The CDR3 here is CAWSHGRVTGELFF. The CDR3 DNA reads TGTGCCTGGAGTCATGGCCGGGTCACCGGGGAGCTGTTTTTT. The chain recombines TRBV30 with TRBJ2-2; D is unclear. The germline V and J ends were trimmed by 2 bases and 4 bases, with 11 bases remaining between them. The CDR3 sequence is 14 residues long. The germline gives CDR1 GTSNPN, CDR2 SVGIG (reference sequence).

This rearrangement joins TRBV18 to TRBJ2-1; D may be TRBD1 (6 bases). Germline V CDR1 and CDR2: KGHSH, LQKENI. The CDR3 consists of 13 residues. Trimming left V 8 bases short and J 4 bases short, with 12 bases between. CDR3 loop: CASTPGQYNEQFF. CDR3 DNA: TGTGCCAGCACCCCTGGACAGTACAATGAGCAGTTCTTC.

This clone appeared a single time. This CDR3 is CASRKLGLAYNEQFF. As DNA, the CDR3 is TGTGCCAGCAGGAAGTTGGGACTAGCATACAATGAGCAGTTCTTC. The rearrangement joins TRBV11-2 to TRBJ2-1; the match to TRBD2 covers 9 bases. J lost 4 bases, V lost 6 bases, and 7 bases had no gene match. The CDR3 runs 15 residues. Looked up from germline, CDR1 is SGHAT and CDR2 is FQNNGV.

In DNA form, the CDR3 reads TGCGCCAATATAGAGACCCAGTACTTC. It translates to CANIETQYF. The chain uses TRBV10-1 and TRBJ2-5; D unresolved. CDR3 size: 9 residues. Germline lookup yields CDR1 WNHNN and CDR2 SYGVQD (reference sequence). V was clipped by 10 bases and J by 4 bases, with 4 bases between them.

This chain uses TRBV10-3 with TRBJ1-1; D uncertain. CDR1 is ENHRY and CDR2 is SYGVKD in the germline V gene. The CDR3 length is 12 residues. V dropped 2 bases and J dropped 7 bases, with 8 bases sitting between them. The CDR3 region has the DNA TGTGCCATCAGTGAGGGATCCTTTGAAGCTTTCTTT. Translation gives CAISEGSFEAFF.

The chain has TRBV5-1 and TRBJ1-2; D is possibly TRBD1 (6 bases). The germline gives CDR1 SGHRS, CDR2 YFSETQ. The CDR3 sequence is 14 residues long. V lost 0 bases and J lost 5, with 11 bases in between. CDR3 DNA: TGCGCCAGCAGCTTGGGGGGGCAGCGATATGGCTACACCTTC. It yields the protein CASSLGGQRYGYTF.

The chain recombines TRBV10-2 with TRBJ1-6, with a tentative D call TRBD1 (5 bases). The V and J ends lost 3 bases and 10 bases respectively, with 13 bases between them. Germline V gene lookup returns CDR1 WSHSY and CDR2 SAAADI. This CDR3 contains 14 residues. The CDR3 loop reads CASSEWGLGSPLHF. The CDR3 coding sequence is TGCGCCAGCAGTGAATGGGGACTAGGGTCACCCCTCCACTTT.

The chain couples TRBV5-4 to TRBJ2-5; no definite D call. V was pared by 0 bases and J by 5 bases, with 8 bases between. This CDR3 contains 13 residues. Germline V lookup: CDR1 SGHNT, CDR2 YYREEE (reference sequence). CDR3 DNA sequence: TGTGCCAGCAGCTTGGTTTATGAGGAGACCCAGTACTTC. Its translation is CASSLVYEETQYF.